This T cell receptor beta chain is from a study of T-cell memory formation after mild COVID-19. Study details: TCR clusters mostly belonged to single donors.

TCRdb independently ran MiXCR on the 5' RACE reads; one entry per CDR3 protein. The sample lists around 320,000 distinct CDR3 sequences; just under 20% were seen once. The CDR3 extends over 13 amino acids. The junction had 2 bases not matched to a gene; V was cut back by 3 bases and J by 8 bases. This clonotype was counted ten times or more. Its antigen remains unknown. Study-wide results and limits: Day 15 to 85 contracting clones showed balanced CD4/CD8; day 15 to 37 expanders favored CD4+. SARS-CoV-2 specificity was not confirmed for second-wave clones peaking on day 37.

The clonotype was recovered from a man aged 18 to 35 who had mild COVID-19 (a few samples of this study predate the infection). Cell type and time point are not known. Sequences were obtained from PBMCs or a T cell subset sorted from them (not recorded which). The rearrangement joins TRBV12-3 or TRBV12-4 to TRBJ2-1; 9 nucleotides agree with TRBD1. CDR3 nucleotide sequence: TGTGCCAGCAGTTTTGGACAGGGGTATGAGCAGTTCTTC. Protein: CASSFGQGYEQFF.